Sequencing of this T cell receptor (beta chain) was carried out in a study of a mutant IDH1 vaccine in newly diagnosed glioma. Turning to this clone: The antigen is not known.

This sample's time point: week 23, last vaccination. All doses held 300 ug of mutant IDH1 20-mer peptide, with topical imiquimod. CDR1 and CDR2 from the germline V gene are SGHTA and FQGNSA. This CDR3 region has 15 residues. V dropped 5 bases and J dropped 2 bases, with 12 bases sitting between them. The assay was immunoSEQ multiplex PCR, and TCRdb's table has in-frame clones only and misses some. The profile shows about 29,000 clones, around 80% of them singletons. This TCR came from a woman in her late teens or twenties with glioma. This specimen was PBMCs, taken from a glioma patient whose treatment included an IDH1 peptide vaccine. This chain joins TRBV7-2 and TRBJ2-2, with no clear D. The CDR3 sequence: CASSRMASNTGELFF. The CDR3 DNA follows: TGTGCCAGCAGCCGTATGGCTTCCAACACCGGGGAGCTGTTTTTT.